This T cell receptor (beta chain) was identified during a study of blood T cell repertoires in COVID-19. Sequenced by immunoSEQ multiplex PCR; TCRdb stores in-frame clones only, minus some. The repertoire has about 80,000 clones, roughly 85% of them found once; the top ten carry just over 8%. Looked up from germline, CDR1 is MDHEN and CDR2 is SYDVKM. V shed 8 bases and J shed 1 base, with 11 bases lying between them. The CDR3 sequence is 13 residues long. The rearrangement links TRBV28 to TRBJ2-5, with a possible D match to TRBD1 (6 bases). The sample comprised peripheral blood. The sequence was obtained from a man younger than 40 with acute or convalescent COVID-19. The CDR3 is CASGKQGQETQYF. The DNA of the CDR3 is TGTGCCAGCGGAAAACAGGGCCAAGAGACCCAGTACTTC.